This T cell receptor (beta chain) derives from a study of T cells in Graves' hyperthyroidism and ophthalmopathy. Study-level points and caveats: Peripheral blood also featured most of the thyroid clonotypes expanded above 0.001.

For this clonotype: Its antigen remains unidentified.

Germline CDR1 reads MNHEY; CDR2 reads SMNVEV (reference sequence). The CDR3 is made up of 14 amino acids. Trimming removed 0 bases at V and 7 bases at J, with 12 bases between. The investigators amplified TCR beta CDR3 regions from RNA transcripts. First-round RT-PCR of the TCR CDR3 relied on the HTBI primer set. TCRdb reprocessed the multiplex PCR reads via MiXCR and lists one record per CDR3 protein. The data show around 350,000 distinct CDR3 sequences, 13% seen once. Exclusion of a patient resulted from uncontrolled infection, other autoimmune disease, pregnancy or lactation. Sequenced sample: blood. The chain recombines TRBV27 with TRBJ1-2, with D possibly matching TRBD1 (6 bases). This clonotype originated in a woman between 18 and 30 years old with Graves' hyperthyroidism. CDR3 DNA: TGTGCCAGCAGTTTATCAAGCAGGGGCTTTGGCTACACCTTC. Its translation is CASSLSSRGFGYTF.